These 13 T cell receptor beta chains share one sample of origin, sequenced in a study of blood T cells in healthy people across ages. The use of a sample-barcoded 5' primer and a J-beta primer mix characterized a second PCR of about 7 to 12 cycles. TCRdb re-called the 5' RACE reads through MiXCR, storing one row per CDR3 protein. The sample yields approximately 900,000 distinct CDR3 sequences, around 48% seen once. Sequences were obtained from blood. The receptors stem from a young man in good health.

The rearrangement joins TRBV29-1 to TRBJ2-2; no clear D gene. The germline V and J ends were trimmed by 6 bases and 5 bases, with 19 bases remaining between them. The CDR3 extends over 15 amino acids. Looked up from germline, CDR1 is SQVTM and CDR2 is ANQGSEA. The CDR3: CSVAVGEVLTGELFF. In DNA form, the CDR3 reads TGCAGCGTGGCTGTCGGCGAAGTTTTGACCGGGGAGCTGTTTTTT.

Ten or more counts support this clonotype. The rearrangement joins TRBV3-1 to TRBJ2-1; D not certain. Germline V gene sequence: CDR1 LGHDT, CDR2 YNNKEL (reference sequence). V was clipped by 0 bases and J by 8 bases, with 5 bases between them. The CDR3 is made up of 12 amino acids. CDR3 loop: CASSQDGDEQFF. CDR3 coding DNA: TGTGCCAGCAGCCAAGATGGGGATGAGCAGTTCTTC.

This clonotype was observed once. The V gene is TRBV24-1, the J gene TRBJ2-1; 9 positions match TRBD1. The CDR3 extends over 15 amino acids. From germline, CDR1 is KGHDR and CDR2 SFDVKD. V lost 3 bases and J lost 7; bases outside the gene matches: 6. CDR3 DNA: TGTGCCACCAGTGATGGGGGACAGGGAGAGAATGAGCAGTTCTTC. Residues: CATSDGGQGENEQFF.

The gene calls are TRBV12-3 or TRBV12-4 and TRBJ1-5; tentative D call: TRBD1 (5 bases). V was pared by 3 bases and J by 6 bases, with 9 bases between. The CDR3 runs to 13 residues. CDR3 nucleotides: TGTGCCAGCAGTTTGGGGGTGGGTCAGCCCCAGCATTTT. It codes for CASSLGVGQPQHF.

This sequence joins TRBV27 and TRBJ2-1, with a weak D call TRBD1 (6 bases). Germline V gene data show CDR1 as MNHEY and CDR2 as SMNVEV (reference sequence). The CDR3 is 18 amino acids. Between the trimmed V and J ends, which lost 8 bases and 4 bases, there was a span of 27 bases. The CDR3 spells CASQDYTGNREPYNEQFF. CDR3 coding DNA: TGTGCCAGCCAAGACTATACAGGGAATAGGGAACCTTACAATGAGCAGTTCTTC.

J is TRBJ2-7 and V is TRBV6-1, with D maybe TRBD2 (6 bases). The CDR3 totals 14 residues. CDR1 is MNHNS and CDR2 is SASEGT in the germline V gene. V lost 11 bases, J lost 7 bases, and 24 bases lay in between. CDR3 nucleotides: TGTGCCGTTCGGAGGGATCAAGGATACAATGAGCAGTACTTC. It specifies CAVRRDQGYNEQYF.

CDR3 DNA sequence: TGTGCCAGCAGCCCCCAGGATTTGGGAACTGAAGCTTTCTTT. The encoded protein is CASSPQDLGTEAFF. The V call is TRBV3-1, the J call TRBJ1-1; the D is unclear. Trimming left V 4 bases short and J 5 bases short, with 14 bases between. Looked up from germline, CDR1 is LGHDT and CDR2 is YNNKEL (reference sequence). The CDR3 is 14 amino acids.

This sequence joins TRBV2 and TRBJ2-4; D is possibly TRBD2 (6 bases). The CDR3 runs 11 residues. Between the trimmed V and J ends, which lost 11 bases and 12 bases, there was a span of 17 bases. Germline values: CDR1 SNHLY, CDR2 FYNNEI. CDR3 DNA sequence: TGTGCCGGAGGGGAAAGAACAAATCAGTACTTC. Translation: CAGGERTNQYF.

The V gene is TRBV3-1, the J gene TRBJ2-3, with 11 positions matching TRBD2. V lost 7 bases, J lost 2 bases, and 5 bases stayed unmatched. The CDR3 runs to 15 residues. Per the germline V gene, CDR1 is LGHDT and CDR2 is YNNKEL (reference sequence). The CDR3 nucleotides are TGTGCCAGCAACATAGCGGGGGGGATCACAGATACGCAGTATTTT. This gives the protein CASNIAGGITDTQYF.

This clonotype was seen a few times. V gene TRBV12-3 or TRBV12-4 combines with J gene TRBJ1-2; 7 bases align to TRBD1. The CDR3 runs 14 residues. V was pared by 5 bases and J by 1 base, with 4 bases of the junction left unmatched. The chain's CDR3 is CASSQRDSNYGYTF. The CDR3, as DNA: TGTGCCAGCAGTCAGCGGGACAGTAACTATGGCTACACCTTC.

The CDR3 protein is CASTPRDYEQYF. In DNA form, the CDR3 reads TGTGCCAGCACCCCTAGGGACTACGAGCAGTACTTC. This chain uses TRBV11-2 with TRBJ2-5, with D hard to call. The J call may be faulty, since TRBJ2-7 better matches the DNA end. This CDR3 is built from 12 residues. The germline CDR1 and CDR2 sequences are SGHAT and FQNNGV.

The chain combines TRBV20-1 with TRBJ2-1; the match to TRBD1 covers 8 bases. CDR1 and CDR2 from the germline V gene are DFQATT and SNEGSKA (reference sequence). The V gene end was trimmed by 5 bases and the J gene end by 2 bases; junction bases not matched to a gene: 8. CDR3 length equals 15 residues. In nucleotides, the CDR3 is TGCAGTGCTCCGACAGGGGCCCTCACCTACAATGAGCAGTTCTTC. It encodes CSAPTGALTYNEQFF.

The chain links TRBV5-1 to TRBJ2-3, with D possibly TRBD2 on 5 matching bases. V lost 0 bases and J lost 2, with 10 bases in between. Germline loops: CDR1 SGHRS, CDR2 YFSETQ. The CDR3 is 15 amino acids. CDR3 in amino acids: CASSLEGGYTDTQYF. DNA of the CDR3: TGCGCCAGCAGCTTGGAGGGCGGGTACACAGATACGCAGTATTTT.